This T cell receptor beta chain originates from a study of T cell clonotyping in hematopoietic cell transplantation. Regarding this clone: Its specificity is unknown.

Libraries were prepared by immunoSEQ multiplex PCR; TCRdb keeps only in-frame clonotypes and omits some of them. The sample contains some 10,000 clones, around 93% of which appear only once. Broader study findings: Cells were unsorted, so CD4 and CD8 contributions were not separated. Recipient TCR diversity dropped after transplant; expanded clonotypes rose from day 30 to 180. Graft donor and pretransplant recipient Inverse Simpson Index values predicted broader posttransplant TCR diversity.

This CDR3 contains 11 residues. From germline, CDR1 is SGDLS and CDR2 YYNGEE. The ends were cut back, 6 bases at V and 9 bases at J, with 12 bases in the middle. This receptor was obtained from a woman between 45 and 60 years old in good health. Some clones in this sample may be carry-over from other donors' samples. Sequencing was done on a sample of peripheral blood mononuclear cells. The genes are TRBV9 and TRBJ1-2; perhaps TRBD1 as D (5 bases). The CDR3 here is CASNKGMSYTF. CDR3 nucleotides: TGTGCCAGCAATAAGGGGATGAGCTACACCTTC.